These 6 T cell receptor beta chains share one sample of origin, sequenced in a study of cytomegalovirus exposure and HLA in healthy donors. With 60 Vbeta and 13 Jbeta primers, the PCR was carried out. TCRdb keeps only in-frame clones here, not all; method: immunoSEQ multiplex PCR. The sample has 150,000 to 200,000 clones; approximately 80% are singletons. The sequenced material came from PBMCs. These receptors were collected from a girl aged 5 to 17 in good health and CMV-seropositive.

The genes are TRBV27 and TRBJ2-7; 8 bases are shared with TRBD1. Trimming removed 3 bases from V and 3 bases from J; junction bases left unmatched: 4. This CDR3 has 14 amino acids. The germline gives CDR1 MNHEY, CDR2 SMNVEV (reference sequence). Here the CDR3 reads CASSFQGAGYEQYF. Written as DNA, the CDR3 is TGTGCCAGCAGTTTCCAGGGGGCAGGCTACGAGCAGTACTTC.

The genes are TRBV15 and TRBJ2-6; TRBD1 might be the D (5 bases). Germline V gene sequence: CDR1 LNHNV, CDR2 YYDKDF (reference sequence). This CDR3 region has 17 residues. Deletions cut 3 bases from V and 4 bases from J, with 16 bases between. CDR3 sequence: CATSSGRTLGGANVLTF. The CDR3 DNA reads TGTGCCACCAGCAGTGGCCGGACATTAGGAGGGGCCAACGTCCTGACTTTC.

The chain carries TRBV10-3 and TRBJ2-2, with 8 bases aligning to TRBD2. With V trimmed by 11 bases and J by 2 bases, 7 bases remained unmatched. The CDR3 is 14 amino acids. CDR1 is ENHRY, CDR2 SYGVKD, per germline. This CDR3 is CASQREYNTGELFF. The CDR3 nucleotides are TGTGCCTCACAGCGGGAGTACAACACCGGGGAGCTGTTTTTT.

This clone was counted once. The chain recombines TRBV29-1 with TRBJ1-2; 7 bases line up with TRBD1. The CDR3 has 13 amino acids. The germline V gene encodes CDR1 SQVTM and CDR2 ANQGSEA. V lost 6 bases to trimming and J lost 2 bases; unmatched junction nucleotides: 6. The CDR3 region has the DNA TGCAGCGTCCGGACAGGAGAGAACTATGGCTACACCTTC. It specifies CSVRTGENYGYTF. The variable domain in full, with the rest retrieved from reference TRBV29-1 and TRBJ1-2, is SAVISQKPSRDICQRGTSLTIQCQVDSQVTMMFWYRQQPGQSLTLIATANQGSEATYESGFVIDKFPISRPNLTFSTLTVSNMSPEDSSIYLCSVRTGENYGYTFGSGTRLTVV.

The chain uses TRBV27 and TRBJ2-1; D might be TRBD2 (6 bases). This CDR3 contains 15 residues. Germline values: CDR1 MNHEY, CDR2 SMNVEV (reference sequence). V lost 2 bases and J 12 bases, leaving 20 bases between the germline ends. CDR3 protein: CASSLGSGYTIGQFF. DNA for the CDR3: TGTGCCAGCAGTTTAGGTAGCGGATATACCATAGGGCAGTTCTTC.

This chain joins TRBV9 and TRBJ1-2, with 8 bases matching TRBD1. The CDR3 loop spans 13 amino acids. CDR1 is SGDLS, CDR2 YYNGEE, per germline. Trimming removed 0 bases from V and 8 bases from J; junction bases left unmatched: 3. The CDR3 sequence is CASSVETGVGYTF. The CDR3 DNA is TGTGCCAGCAGCGTAGAGACAGGGGTCGGCTACACCTTC.